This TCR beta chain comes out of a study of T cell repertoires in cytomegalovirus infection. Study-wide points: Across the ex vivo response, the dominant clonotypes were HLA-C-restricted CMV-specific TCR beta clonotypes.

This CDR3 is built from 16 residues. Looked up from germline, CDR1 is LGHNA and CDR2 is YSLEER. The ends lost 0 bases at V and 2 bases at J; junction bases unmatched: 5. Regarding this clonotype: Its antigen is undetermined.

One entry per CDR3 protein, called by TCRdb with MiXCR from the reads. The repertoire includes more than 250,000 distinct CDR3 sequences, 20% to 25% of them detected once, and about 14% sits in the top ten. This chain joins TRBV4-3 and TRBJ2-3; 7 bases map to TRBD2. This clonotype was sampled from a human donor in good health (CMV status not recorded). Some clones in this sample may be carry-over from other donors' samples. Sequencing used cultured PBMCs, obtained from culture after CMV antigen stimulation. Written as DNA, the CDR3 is TGCGCCAGCAGCCAAGAGGCTAGCGGCTACACAGATACGCAGTATTTT. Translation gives CASSQEASGYTDTQYF.